This passage covers 8 T cell receptor beta chains from one sample sequenced in a study of early T cells in non-severe SARS-CoV-2 infection. TCRdb independently ran MiXCR on the 5' RACE reads; one entry per CDR3 protein. This sample has some 19,000 distinct CDR3 sequences, with around 4.2% found just once. Sequencing used whole blood. These receptors originate from an adult who was a healthcare worker with PCR-confirmed SARS-CoV-2 infection or an uninfected control (not recorded which).

This clonotype was found many times. The V and J genes are TRBV12-3 or TRBV12-4 and TRBJ2-2; 7 nucleotides match TRBD1. This CDR3 comprises 16 residues. Trimming cost V 6 bases and J 5 bases; bases outside gene matches: 12. The CDR3: CASSQRGGLSTGELFF. CDR3 bases: TGTGCCAGCAGCCAACGAGGGGGCCTTTCTACCGGGGAGCTGTTTTTT.

This clonotype has more than one count but fewer than ten. The chain has TRBV27 and TRBJ1-1, with D perhaps TRBD1 (5 bases). This CDR3 is 14 amino acids long. V dropped 4 bases and J dropped 0 bases, with 9 bases sitting between them. Germline V gene sequence: CDR1 MNHEY, CDR2 SMNVEV (reference sequence). This CDR3 reads CASSWGIMNTEAFF. The CDR3 bases are TGTGCCAGCAGTTGGGGGATCATGAACACTGAAGCTTTCTTT.

This clonotype was seen ten or more times. V usage is TRBV5-1 and J usage is TRBJ1-4, with a weak D call TRBD1 (5 bases). CDR1 and CDR2 from the germline V gene are SGHRS and YFSETQ. Between the trimmed V and J ends, which lost 4 bases and 7 bases, there was a span of 17 bases. The CDR3 contains 15 residues. CDR3 coding DNA: TGCGCCAGCAGCCGAGACGGGACTTACCGTGAAAAACTGTTTTTT. It codes for CASSRDGTYREKLFF.

This clonotype was counted at least ten times. This sequence joins TRBV30 and TRBJ2-3, with D uncertain. Germline V CDR1 and CDR2: GTSNPN, SVGIG (reference sequence). The CDR3 loop spans 15 amino acids. Trimming took 0 bases from V and 0 from J, leaving 10 bases between them. The CDR3 region is CAWSVMGISTDTQYF. CDR3 coding DNA: TGTGCCTGGAGTGTGATGGGGATCAGCACAGATACGCAGTATTTT.

By sample share, this clonotype is medium-sized. The chain carries TRBV6-1 and TRBJ1-1; D not certain. The CDR3 length is 14 residues. Germline V CDR1 and CDR2: MNHNS, SASEGT. The V end lost 0 bases, the J end lost 3 bases, and 8 bases lay between the germline ends. CDR3 DNA: TGTGCCAGCAGTGAAGCGCGACAAGACACTGAAGCTTTCTTT. Protein product: CASSEARQDTEAFF.

This clonotype was counted many times. The gene calls are TRBV12-3 or TRBV12-4 and TRBJ2-3; D possibly corresponds to TRBD1 (6 bases). V was cut by 6 bases and J by 0 bases, with 10 bases left in between. The length of the CDR3 is 14 residues. This chain's CDR3 is CASRTGHSTDTQYF. The CDR3 DNA is TGTGCCAGCAGGACAGGACATAGCACAGATACGCAGTATTTT.

In its sample, this clonotype was seen many times. The chain is built from TRBV7-2 and TRBJ2-4; possibly TRBD2 for D (6 bases). The CDR3 runs to 17 residues. Trimming shortened V by 5 bases and J by 1 base, and 18 bases separated the two germline ends. Germline CDR1 SGHTA, CDR2 FQGNSA. The CDR3: CASSTVWAGWAKNIQYF. The CDR3 DNA follows: TGTGCCAGCAGCACCGTTTGGGCGGGGTGGGCCAAAAACATTCAGTACTTC.

The chain combines TRBV12-3 or TRBV12-4 with TRBJ2-2; 9 nucleotides align to TRBD1. This CDR3 spans 12 amino acids. The V segment lost 6 bases and the J segment 12 bases; nucleotides outside the gene matches: 5. The CDR3 protein is CASRQGADKLFF. CDR3 nucleotides: TGTGCCAGCAGACAGGGGGCTGATAAGCTGTTTTTT.